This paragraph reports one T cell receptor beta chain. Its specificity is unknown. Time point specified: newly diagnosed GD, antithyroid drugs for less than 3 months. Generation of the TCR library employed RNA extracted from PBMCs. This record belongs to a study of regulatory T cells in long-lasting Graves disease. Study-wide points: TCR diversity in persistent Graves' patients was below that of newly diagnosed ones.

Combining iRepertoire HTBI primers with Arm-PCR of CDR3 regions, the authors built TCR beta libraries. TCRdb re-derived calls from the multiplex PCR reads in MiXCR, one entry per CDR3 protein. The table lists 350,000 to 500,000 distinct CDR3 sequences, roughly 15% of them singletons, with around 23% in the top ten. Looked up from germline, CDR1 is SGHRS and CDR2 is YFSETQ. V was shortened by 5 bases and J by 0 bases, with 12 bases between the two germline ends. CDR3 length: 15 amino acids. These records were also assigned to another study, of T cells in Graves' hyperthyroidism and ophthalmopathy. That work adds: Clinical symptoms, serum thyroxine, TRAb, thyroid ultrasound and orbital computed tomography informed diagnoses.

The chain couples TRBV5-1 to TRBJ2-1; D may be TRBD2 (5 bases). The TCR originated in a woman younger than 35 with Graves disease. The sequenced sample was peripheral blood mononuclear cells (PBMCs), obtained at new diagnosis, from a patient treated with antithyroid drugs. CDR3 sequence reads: CASRIAMSSYNEQFF. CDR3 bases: TGCGCCAGCAGAATAGCGATGTCCTCCTACAATGAGCAGTTCTTC. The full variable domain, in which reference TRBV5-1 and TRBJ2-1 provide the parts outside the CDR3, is KAGVTQTPRYLIKTRGQQVTLSCSPISGHRSVSWYQQTPGQGLQFLFEYFSETQRNKGNFPGRFSGRQFSNSRSEMNVSTLELGDSALYLCASRIAMSSYNEQFFGPGTRLTVL.